Shown below are 15 T cell receptor beta chains from a single sample sequenced in a study of shared clonotypes between healthy human individuals. TCRdb's copy holds only in-frame clones and misses some; the assay was immunoSEQ multiplex PCR. Of around 1.9 million clones listed, about 93% are singletons. Naive CD8 populations comprised CD45RO-negative cells positively selected for CCR7, excluding terminally differentiated effector memory CD45RA+ cells. Material for sequencing was naive CD8+ T cells from PBMCs. The source of these receptors is a man between 18 and 35 years old in good health. Some clones in this sample may be carry-over from other donors' samples.

The chain recombines TRBV15 with TRBJ2-5; unclear D gene. V was shortened by 5 bases and J by 5 bases, with 6 bases between the two germline ends. There are 11 residues in the CDR3. Germline CDR1 reads LNHNV; CDR2 reads YYDKDF (reference sequence). CDR3 residues: CATSSGETQYF. The CDR3 DNA is TGTGCCACCAGCTCCGGGGAGACCCAGTACTTC.

This clone was seen just once. The rearrangement joins TRBV29-1 to TRBJ2-1; 11 bases map to TRBD1. The CDR3 has 14 amino acids. Per germline, CDR1 SQVTM and CDR2 ANQGSEA. J was trimmed by 2 bases and V by 7 bases; bases with no gene match: 4. CDR3 sequence (DNA): TGCAGCGCCCGGACAGGGGGCACCTACAATGAGCAGTTCTTC. Protein: CSARTGGTYNEQFF.

The chain combines TRBV21-1 with TRBJ1-5. TRBV21-1 has pseudogene status. CDR3 length equals 11 residues. The CDR3 sequence: CASRADQPQHF. CDR3 sequence (DNA): TGTGCCTCCAGAGCGGATCAGCCCCAGCATTTT.

The rearrangement joins TRBV6-6 to TRBJ1-1; 10 positions agree with TRBD1. CDR1 and CDR2 (germline): MNHNY, SVGAGI (reference sequence). The CDR3 loop spans 14 amino acids. Germline trimming cut 7 bases from V and 4 bases from J; bases unmatched to any gene: 6. CDR3 DNA sequence: TGTGCCAGCACCCGGGACAGGGGAGGCACTGAAGCTTTCTTT. It is translated as CASTRDRGGTEAFF.

This clone was observed a handful of times. V gene TRBV19 combines with J gene TRBJ2-2; D perhaps matches TRBD1 (6 bases). V lost 6 bases and J lost 7, with 18 bases in between. The germline gives CDR1 LNHDA, CDR2 SQIVND (reference sequence). The CDR3 has 15 residues. The CDR3: CASSDGTGYDGELFF. CDR3 DNA: TGTGCCAGTAGCGACGGAACAGGGTATGACGGGGAGCTGTTTTTT.

The chain has TRBV4-3 and TRBJ1-3, with D perhaps matching TRBD1 (6 bases). Germline CDR1 and CDR2: LGHNA and YSLEER. Trimming took 4 bases from V and 8 from J, leaving 15 bases between them. CDR3 length: 14 amino acids. The DNA of the CDR3 is TGCGCCAGCAGCCGAGGGGCGGGGGCATACACCATATATTTT. This sequence encodes CASSRGAGAYTIYF.

This rearrangement joins TRBV7-8 to TRBJ1-4; a weak D match, TRBD1 (6 bases). This CDR3 contains 14 residues. Trimming cost V 5 bases and J 4 bases, with 11 bases left between them. CDR1 and CDR2 (germline): SGHVS, FQNEAQ. The CDR3 DNA sequence: TGTGCCAGCAGCGGGGACACCTTTAATGAAAAACTGTTTTTT. Its protein product is CASSGDTFNEKLFF.

This sequence joins TRBV15 and TRBJ2-1; possibly TRBD1 or TRBD2 for D (5 bases each). Germline V gene lookup returns CDR1 LNHNV and CDR2 YYDKDF (reference sequence). This CDR3 is 15 amino acids long. V dropped 1 base and J dropped 6 bases, with 13 bases sitting between them. The CDR3 reads CATSRGGWGVNEQFF. CDR3 sequence (DNA): TGTGCCACCAGCAGAGGGGGGTGGGGTGTCAATGAGCAGTTCTTC. Combining the CDR3 with reference TRBV15 and TRBJ2-1 gives the whole variable domain DAMVIQNPRYQVTQFGKPVTLSCSQTLNHNVMYWYQQKSSQAPKLLFHYYDKDFNNEADTPDNFQSRRPNTSFCFLDIRSPGLGDTAMYLCATSRGGWGVNEQFFGPGTRLTVL.

The V gene is TRBV27, the J gene TRBJ1-2; D is possibly TRBD1 (5 bases). CDR3 length: 14 amino acids. The V gene lost 0 bases and the J gene lost 8 bases, with 13 bases spanning the gap. Looked up from germline, CDR1 is MNHEY and CDR2 is SMNVEV (reference sequence). Here the CDR3 DNA reads TGTGCCAGCAGTTTATCGGCCGGGGGGACGGGCTACACCTTC. This sequence encodes CASSLSAGGTGYTF.

The CDR3 protein is CASSLGARGPLHF. The CDR3 DNA reads as TGTGCCAGCAGCTTAGGGGCTAGGGGACCCCTCCACTTT. The J gene is TRBJ1-6, the V gene TRBV7-9; D might be TRBD1 (5 bases). The V end was cut by 1 base, the J end by 12 bases, with 10 bases between. The CDR3 sequence is 13 residues long. Germline loops: CDR1 SEHNR, CDR2 FQNEAQ (reference sequence).

Note on this clone: A junction end diverges from the germline sequence, so it may reflect a read error. The chain joins TRBV11-2 to TRBJ1-1, with D tentatively TRBD1 (6 bases). Germline CDR1 is SGHAT and CDR2 is FQNNGV. The CDR3 covers 12 residues. The CDR3 region is CASSQGGAEAFF. The CDR3 coding sequence is TGTGCCAGCAGCCAAGGGGGGGCTGAGGCTTTCTTT.

This chain joins TRBV5-1 and TRBJ1-1, with 7 bases identical to TRBD1. The CDR3 covers 11 residues. V gave up 4 bases and J gave up 11 bases; unmatched junction bases: 5. Looked up from germline, CDR1 is SGHRS and CDR2 is YFSETQ. CDR3 in amino acids: CASSTGTVAFF. The CDR3 bases are TGCGCCAGCAGCACCGGGACAGTGGCTTTCTTT.

The rearrangement joins TRBV7-2 to TRBJ1-2; D call uncertain. The V gene's germline CDR1 is SGHTA and CDR2 FQGNSA. The CDR3 is made up of 16 amino acids. Trimming cost V 1 base and J 4 bases, with 16 bases left between them. CDR3 nucleotide sequence: TGTGCCAGCAGCTTAGGATTCGGGGTCAATATCTATGGCTACACCTTC. Amino acids: CASSLGFGVNIYGYTF.

This chain joins TRBV11-2 and TRBJ2-7, with D possibly matching TRBD2 (5 bases). This CDR3 is built from 15 residues. Trimming cost V 5 bases and J 2 bases, with 16 bases left between them. The germline gives CDR1 SGHAT, CDR2 FQNNGV. The CDR3 reads CASSPSYTGTYEQYF. The CDR3 DNA is TGTGCCAGCAGCCCCTCCTACACGGGAACCTACGAGCAGTACTTC.

This clone appeared a single time. V is TRBV11-2 and J is TRBJ2-7; no definite D call. Trimming left V 5 bases short and J 1 base short, with 9 bases between. Germline CDR1 and CDR2: SGHAT and FQNNGV. The CDR3 length is 13 residues. For the CDR3, the DNA is TGTGCCAGCAGCGAGAGCTTATCCTACGAGCAGTACTTC. Protein sequence: CASSESLSYEQYF. Variable domain in full (rest from reference TRBV11-2 and TRBJ2-7): EAGVAQSPRYKIIEKRQSVAFWCNPISGHATLYWYQQILGQGPKLLIQFQNNGVVDDSQLPKDRFSAERLKGVDSTLKIQPAKLEDSAVYLCASSESLSYEQYFGPGTRLTVT.